Listed below are T cell receptor beta chains from one sample, sequenced in a study of a mutant IDH1 vaccine in newly diagnosed glioma. Data came from immunoSEQ multiplex PCR; TCRdb stores just in-frame clones and leaves some out. The data hold around 59,000 clones, with approximately 91% observed a single time. The sequencing here drew on PBMCs, taken from a glioma patient treated with radiotherapy, temozolomide or both. Receptors were obtained from a man in his fifties or sixties with glioma. The CDR3 runs from the conserved cysteine through the conserved F or W. Clone size is given for some rows only: seen once, a few or many times, or a class if the clone is expanded.

clone size	J gene	V gene	CDR3 protein
-	TRBJ1-5	TRBV5-5	CASSTDRGNQPQHF
-	TRBJ1-6	TRBV10-1	CASSNERGLRNSPLHF
-	TRBJ1-1	TRBV5-4	CASSSSPRVNTEAFF
-	TRBJ1-5	TRBV28	CASSRDRGQPQHF
-	TRBJ1-4	TRBV18	CASSFRQATNEKLFF
-	TRBJ2-5	TRBV18	CASSPGPGAETQYF
-	TRBJ2-3	TRBV9	CASSAGLAGAFPTTDTQYF
-	TRBJ2-6	TRBV7-9	CASSSSGQSFSSGANVLTF
-	TRBJ1-2	TRBV30	CAWRSIASYGYTF
-	TRBJ2-7	TRBV27	CASSLSGVAGRASYEQYF
-	TRBJ2-2	TRBV5-8	CASSWGQGDWPGELFF
-	TRBJ2-7	TRBV7-9	CASSLAYSYEQYF
-	TRBJ2-1	TRBV5-1	CASSLGAGGDNNEQFF
-	TRBJ1-1	TRBV2	CASGGQGAGTEAFF
-	TRBJ1-1	TRBV5-4	CASSLTAGGATEAFF
-	TRBJ1-1	TRBV9	CASSVGLTEVYTEAFF
-	-	TRBV30	CAWSVGTAYEQYF
-	TRBJ1-2	TRBV5-5	CASSPTGGAVGYTF
-	TRBJ1-5	TRBV27	CASSPRTGRVTQPQHF
once	TRBJ1-5	TRBV18	CASSPGESYSNQPQHF
few	TRBJ1-1	TRBV19	CASSRAQPTEAFF
once	TRBJ1-2	TRBV6-1	CASSAQGGGNYGYTF
once	TRBJ1-5	TRBV15	CATSRGQRGGGQPQHF
-	TRBJ1-1	TRBV9	CASSVGRASTEAFF
-	TRBJ1-3	TRBV7-2	CASSAFPRGSGNTIYF
-	TRBJ1-1	TRBV7-9	CASSVYTEAFF
-	TRBJ2-3	TRBV27	CASSWATSGGAGTQYF
-	TRBJ1-1	TRBV2	CASSELPNTEAFF
-	TRBJ2-2	TRBV4-3	CASSQDRTGGFTGELFF
-	TRBJ1-2	TRBV5-1	CASSLSRGALNYGYTF
-	TRBJ1-4	TRBV15	CATSRDLVNEKLFF
-	TRBJ2-2	TRBV5-4	CASSLDRVNTGELFF
-	TRBJ2-1	TRBV5-1	CASSKGQGPGNEQFF
-	-	TRBV29-1	CSVRSLTTYEQYF
-	TRBJ2-1	TRBV19	CASSMGQGAQNEQFF
-	TRBJ2-2	TRBV7-8	CASSLVRPADRGRGGELFF
-	TRBJ1-2	TRBV9	CASSVAGTGIIGNGYTF
few	TRBJ1-1	TRBV29-1	CSARGGLEAFF
-	TRBJ2-2	TRBV5-1	CASSLSLGLAGGARTGELFF
-	TRBJ2-2	TRBV25-1	CASSGQGAIGELFF
once	TRBJ2-7	TRBV27	CGTSGGPRGEQYF